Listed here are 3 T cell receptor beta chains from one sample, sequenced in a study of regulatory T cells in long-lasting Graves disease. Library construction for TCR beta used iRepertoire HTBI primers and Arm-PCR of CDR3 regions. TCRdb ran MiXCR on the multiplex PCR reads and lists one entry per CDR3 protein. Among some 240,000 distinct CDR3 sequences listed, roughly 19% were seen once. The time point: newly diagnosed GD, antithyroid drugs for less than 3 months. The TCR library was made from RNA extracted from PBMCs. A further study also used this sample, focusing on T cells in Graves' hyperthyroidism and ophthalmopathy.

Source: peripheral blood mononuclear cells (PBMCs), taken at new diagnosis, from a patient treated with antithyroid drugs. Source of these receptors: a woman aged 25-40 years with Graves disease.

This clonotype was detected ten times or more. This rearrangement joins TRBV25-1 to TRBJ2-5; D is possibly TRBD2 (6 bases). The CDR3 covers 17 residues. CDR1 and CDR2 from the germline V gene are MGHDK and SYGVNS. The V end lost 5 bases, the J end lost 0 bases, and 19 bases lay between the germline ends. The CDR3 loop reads CASSNGGRTNNQETQYF. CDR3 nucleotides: TGTGCCAGCAGTAACGGGGGTAGGACAAACAACCAAGAGACCCAGTACTTC.

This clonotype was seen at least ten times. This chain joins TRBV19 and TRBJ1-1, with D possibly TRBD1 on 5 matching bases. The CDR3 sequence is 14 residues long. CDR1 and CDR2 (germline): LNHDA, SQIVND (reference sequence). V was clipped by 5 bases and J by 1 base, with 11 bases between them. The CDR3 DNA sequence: TGTGCCAGTAGTGTGGACATGTCGAACACTGAAGCTTTCTTT. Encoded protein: CASSVDMSNTEAFF. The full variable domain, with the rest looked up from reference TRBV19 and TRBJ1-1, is DGGITQSPKYLFRKEGQNVTLSCEQNLNHDAMYWYRQDPGQGLRLIYYSQIVNDFQKGDIAEGYSVSREKKESFPLTVTSAQKNPTAFYLCASSVDMSNTEAFFGQGTRLTVV.

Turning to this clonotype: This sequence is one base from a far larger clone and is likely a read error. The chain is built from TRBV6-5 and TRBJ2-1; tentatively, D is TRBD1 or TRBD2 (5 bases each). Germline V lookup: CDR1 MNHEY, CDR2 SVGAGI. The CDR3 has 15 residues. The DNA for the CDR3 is TGTGCCAGCAGTTACCTCGGGGCTGCCGTACAGACCCAGCACTTC. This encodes CASSYLGAAVQTQHF.